These 15 T cell receptor beta chains were all obtained from the same sample, sequenced in a study of T cell responses to AZD1222 COVID-19 vaccine (dated by TCRdb to the early 2020s). The time point tag for this specimen amounts to: about 28 days (+/-7) after the second vaccine dose. Libraries were built with the immunoSEQ multiplex PCR assay. TCRdb stores this immuneACCESS table with in-frame sequences only. Part of the clones is absent; in the studies checked, under half of the shortfall reflects unresolved V genes, and no reason is known for the rest. The sample has 150,000 to 180,000 clones on record, approximately 91% of them singletons. The ten largest make up over 1.2% of the sample. This sample comprised peripheral blood, obtained 28 days after the second AZD1222 dose. The receptor set was obtained from an adult who received the AZD1222 COVID-19 vaccine.

This clone was counted between two and nine times. J is TRBJ2-7 and V is TRBV11-2; the match to TRBD2 covers 16 bases. Germline CDR1 is SGHAT and CDR2 is FQNNGV. J lost 5 bases, V lost 5 bases, and 3 bases had no gene match. CDR3 length: 15 residues. Here the CDR3 DNA reads TGTGCCAGCAGCACCGGGACTAGCGGGAGGGACGAGCAGTACTTC. Protein product: CASSTGTSGRDEQYF.

This clone has only one observation. The chain is built from TRBV28 and TRBJ2-2, with TRBD1 matching 9 bases. In germline, CDR1 is MDHEN, CDR2 SYDVKM. Trimming at V came to 3 bases and at J to 7 bases, leaving 15 bases not matched to a gene. This CDR3 region has 18 residues. In DNA, the CDR3 is TGTGCCAGCAGTTTTGTCGTAGTAGGGACAGGGTATCTCGGGGAGCTGTTTTTT. Amino acid sequence: CASSFVVVGTGYLGELFF.

The chain recombines TRBV19 with TRBJ2-1; TRBD1 is a possible D gene (6 bases). Per germline, CDR1 LNHDA and CDR2 SQIVND (reference sequence). There are 14 residues in the CDR3. Trimming left V 7 bases short and J 0 bases short, with 10 bases between. The CDR3 region has the DNA TGTGCCAGTAAGGACAGCAGCTCCTACAATGAGCAGTTCTTC. Encoded protein: CASKDSSSYNEQFF.

The gene calls are TRBV12-3 or TRBV12-4 and TRBJ2-5; D assignment may be TRBD1 or TRBD2 (7 bases each). CDR3 size: 13 residues. V lost 5 bases and J 9 bases, leaving 16 bases between the germline ends. The CDR3 DNA sequence: TGTGCCAGCAGTGACAGGGTCCGGGGGGCCCAGTACTTC. Residues: CASSDRVRGAQYF.

This clone has just one count. This chain uses TRBV7-9 with TRBJ1-3, with no clear D. The CDR3 covers 17 residues. The germline V and J ends were trimmed by 1 base and 2 bases, with 15 bases remaining between them. The germline V gene encodes CDR1 SEHNR and CDR2 FQNEAQ (reference sequence). CDR3 sequence reads: CASSLGFEPVTGNTIYF. In nucleotides, the CDR3 is TGTGCCAGCAGCTTAGGATTCGAGCCGGTAACTGGAAACACCATATATTTT.

This chain joins TRBV6-5 and TRBJ2-7; 7 nucleotides match TRBD1. The J segment lost 3 bases and the V segment lost 5 bases, leaving 7 bases of the junction unmatched. Germline V CDR1 and CDR2: MNHEY, SVGAGI. There are 14 residues in the CDR3. For the CDR3, the DNA is TGTGCCAGCAGTCCCCGACAGGGAGTCTACGAGCAGTACTTC. It codes for CASSPRQGVYEQYF.

The CDR3: CASSLVASGRTYEQYF. CDR3 sequence (DNA): TGTGCCAGCAGCTTAGTGGCTAGCGGACGGACCTACGAGCAGTACTTC. The V and J genes are TRBV7-6 and TRBJ2-7; 7 positions agree with TRBD2. Germline CDR1 is SGHVS and CDR2 is FNYEAQ. The CDR3 covers 16 residues. Trimming removed 1 base from V and 2 bases from J; junction bases left unmatched: 8.

This clone came up once. The chain's CDR3 is CASSSPRAGGNEQFF. The CDR3, as DNA: TGTGCCAGCAGTTCCCCACGGGCGGGAGGCAATGAGCAGTTCTTC. The chain uses TRBV28 and TRBJ2-1; 8 bases map to TRBD2. Germline V CDR1 and CDR2: MDHEN, SYDVKM. This CDR3 is built from 15 residues. V trimming: 4 bases; J trimming: 6 bases; junction bases outside the gene matches: 8.

CDR3 nucleotides: TGTGCCAGCAGCCCTACCCGAGGGCTTACCACAGATACGCAGTATTTT. It translates to CASSPTRGLTTDTQYF. This chain connects TRBV7-9 to TRBJ2-3; tentative D call: TRBD2 (5 bases). There are 16 residues in the CDR3. Germline-derived CDR1 and CDR2 are SEHNR and FQNEAQ (reference sequence). V shed 5 bases and J shed 2 bases, with 17 bases lying between them. Combining the CDR3 with reference TRBV7-9 and TRBJ2-3 gives the whole variable domain DTGVSQNPRHKITKRGQNVTFRCDPISEHNRLYWYRQTLGQGPEFLTYFQNEAQLEKSRLLSDRFSAERPKGSFSTLEIQRTEQGDSAMYLCASSPTRGLTTDTQYFGPGTRLTVL.

The chain recombines TRBV5-1 with TRBJ2-3; the match to TRBD1 covers 12 bases. Germline V lookup: CDR1 SGHRS, CDR2 YFSETQ. This CDR3 spans 17 amino acids. Germline trimming cut 3 bases from V and 3 bases from J; bases unmatched to any gene: 8. The CDR3, as DNA: TGCGCCAGCAGCTCGAGGGGGACAGGGGGCGGAACAGATACGCAGTATTTT. Its translation is CASSSRGTGGGTDTQYF.

The chain employs TRBV5-1 and TRBJ1-3; D call uncertain. The CDR3 is 13 amino acids. Trimming took off 0 bases at V and 2 bases at J, with 3 bases between the two ends. The V gene's germline CDR1 is SGHRS and CDR2 YFSETQ. CDR3 amino acids: CASSLDPGNTIYF. CDR3 DNA sequence: TGCGCCAGCAGCTTGGATCCTGGAAACACCATATATTTT.

This clone came up a few times. The chain carries TRBV7-2 and TRBJ1-5, with D uncertain. The V gene's germline CDR1 is SGHTA and CDR2 FQGNSA. CDR3 length: 15 amino acids. V lost 3 bases and J 3 bases, leaving 12 bases between the germline ends. CDR3 sequence: CASSFWGYSNQPQHF. The DNA for the CDR3 is TGTGCCAGCAGCTTTTGGGGTTATTCCAATCAGCCCCAGCATTTT.

The chain links TRBV9 to TRBJ1-1; 11 bases line up with TRBD1. This CDR3 has 15 residues. Per germline, CDR1 SGDLS and CDR2 YYNGEE. Trimming took 2 bases from V and 5 from J; bases not matched to a gene: 5. The CDR3 here is CASSVGQGAFTEAFF. The CDR3 nucleotides read TGTGCCAGCAGCGTCGGACAGGGGGCCTTTACTGAAGCTTTCTTT.

This sequence joins TRBV9 and TRBJ1-1; 10 bases align to TRBD1. Germline loops: CDR1 SGDLS, CDR2 YYNGEE. This CDR3 comprises 15 residues. Germline trimming cut 3 bases from V and 5 bases from J; bases unmatched to any gene: 7. This CDR3 is CASSATGTGATEAFF. The CDR3 DNA is TGTGCCAGCAGCGCCACCGGGACAGGGGCGACTGAAGCTTTCTTT.

The chain employs TRBV7-9 and TRBJ2-3; 10 bases align to TRBD2. The germline CDR1 and CDR2 sequences are SEHNR and FQNEAQ (reference sequence). V was clipped by 3 bases and J by 4 bases; unmatched bases: 4. This CDR3 is built from 15 residues. The CDR3 reads CASSFSGGRADTQYF. The CDR3 nucleotides are TGTGCCAGCAGCTTTAGCGGGGGGAGGGCAGATACGCAGTATTTT.